Presented here are 26 T cell receptor beta chains from one specimen sequenced in a study of blood T cell repertoires in COVID-19 (dated by TCRdb to the early 2020s). The library relied on the immunoSEQ multiplex PCR assay. This is the immuneACCESS table as TCRdb keeps it, with only in-frame sequences that have V and J called. A part of the clones is gone; compared with another copy, unresolved V genes explain less than half, and the rest is unexplained. The sample table shows about 420,000 clones, and approximately 90% are seen once. The ten largest clones capture 0.8% to 0.85% of the sample. Sequencing was done on a sample of peripheral blood. The source is a young man with COVID-19, enrolled during active disease.

The CDR3 here is CASSRISGGQETQYF. The CDR3 DNA is TGTGCCAGCAGCCGAATAAGCGGGGGCCAAGAGACCCAGTACTTC. This chain links TRBV6-6 with TRBJ2-5; TRBD2 agrees at 8 bases. The trim removed 6 bases at V and 1 base at J, leaving 7 bases unmatched. CDR3 length: 15 residues. CDR1 and CDR2 (germline): MNHNY, SVGAGI (reference sequence).

This chain joins TRBV14 and TRBJ1-6; tentatively, D is TRBD1 (6 bases). This CDR3 contains 16 residues. From germline, CDR1 is SGHDN and CDR2 FVKESK. Trimming took 3 bases from V and 6 from J, leaving 15 bases between them. CDR3 DNA: TGTGCCAGCAGCCACCGTACAGGGTTGGGTAATTCACCCCTCCACTTT. As protein: CASSHRTGLGNSPLHF.

This chain links TRBV27 with TRBJ1-5; weak D call: TRBD1 (6 bases). V was cut by 0 bases and J by 4 bases, with 13 bases left in between. The CDR3 runs to 16 residues. The germline CDR1 and CDR2 sequences are MNHEY and SMNVEV (reference sequence). This CDR3 reads CASSLSRGGPNQPQHF. CDR3 nucleotides: TGTGCCAGCAGTTTATCGAGAGGGGGTCCTAATCAGCCCCAGCATTTT.

The chain is built from TRBV29-1 and TRBJ2-3; 7 bases fit TRBD2. V lost 0 bases and J lost 2; bases outside the gene matches: 14. Germline loops: CDR1 SQVTM, CDR2 ANQGSEA. The CDR3 loop spans 18 amino acids. CDR3 DNA: TGCAGCGTTGAAGATCATAGGGTATCAGCGGGGCTCACAGATACGCAGTATTTT. Translation: CSVEDHRVSAGLTDTQYF.

This sequence joins TRBV29-1 and TRBJ1-2; 9 bases are shared with TRBD1. The CDR3 runs 13 residues. Germline V gives CDR1 SQVTM, CDR2 ANQGSEA. V shed 3 bases, J shed 6 bases, and the junction held 5 bases outside the gene matches. The CDR3 bases are TGCAGCGTTGACGAGACAGGGGGGGATGGCTACACCTTC. As protein: CSVDETGGDGYTF.

The chain employs TRBV2 and TRBJ2-2; 7 nucleotides agree with TRBD1. Germline V gene data show CDR1 as SNHLY and CDR2 as FYNNEI. Losses at the gene ends were 10 bases for V and 2 bases for J; bases not matched to a gene: 13. The CDR3 length is 16 residues. The CDR3 is CATTHTTGVNTGELFF. CDR3 nucleotides: TGTGCCACGACACATACTACAGGGGTCAACACCGGGGAGCTGTTTTTT.

This clone was seen once. The chain uses TRBV5-1 and TRBJ2-7; TRBD1 matches at 7 bases. The ends lost 0 bases at V and 4 bases at J; junction bases unmatched: 7. The CDR3 covers 15 residues. Germline CDR1 and CDR2: SGHRS and YFSETQ. CDR3 sequence reads: CASSLAPDRNYEQYF. The DNA for the CDR3 is TGCGCCAGCAGCTTGGCGCCGGACAGGAATTACGAGCAGTACTTC.

As to this clone: This specimen includes other DNA sequences encoding the same CDR3. The chain is built from TRBV2 and TRBJ2-7, with TRBD1 identical over 9 bases. This CDR3 comprises 15 residues. Losses at the gene ends were 6 bases for V and 5 bases for J; bases not matched to a gene: 11. Germline CDR1 SNHLY, CDR2 FYNNEI. CDR3 sequence reads: CASRKIGGTGNEQYF. CDR3 nucleotide sequence: TGTGCCAGCAGGAAGATCGGGGGGACAGGGAACGAGCAGTACTTC.

V usage is TRBV7-2 and J usage is TRBJ2-7, with D perhaps TRBD2 (6 bases). Trimming shortened V by 7 bases and J by 4 bases, and 20 bases separated the two germline ends. CDR3 size: 15 residues. Germline loops: CDR1 SGHTA, CDR2 FQGNSA. The CDR3 DNA follows: TGTGCCAGCACCCAGCGCATCGGGGGACCATACGAGCAGTACTTC. Translating gives CASTQRIGGPYEQYF.

V is TRBV19 and J is TRBJ2-7, with a weak D call TRBD2 (6 bases). V was clipped by 1 base and J by 4 bases, with 17 bases between them. The CDR3 extends over 16 amino acids. The V gene's germline CDR1 is LNHDA and CDR2 SQIVND (reference sequence). The DNA of the CDR3 is TGTGCCAGTAGTATAGGGCGGGCCCCGGAGGGATACGAGCAGTACTTC. Protein sequence: CASSIGRAPEGYEQYF.

The rearrangement links TRBV12-5 to TRBJ2-7; D is unresolved. V gave up 7 bases and J gave up 1 base, with 14 bases separating them. The CDR3 has 14 residues. Germline V gives CDR1 LGHNT, CDR2 FRNRAP. Here the CDR3 DNA reads TGTGCTAGTGCACCTGTTTCGCGATCCTACGAGCAGTACTTC. This sequence encodes CASAPVSRSYEQYF.

The chain employs TRBV19 and TRBJ1-2; D is undetermined. The length of the CDR3 is 16 residues. The germline gives CDR1 LNHDA, CDR2 SQIVND (reference sequence). V was trimmed by 1 base and J by 3 bases, leaving 15 bases between them. CDR3 nucleotides: TGTGCCAGTAGTATAGGGAGGGTTCCCCTTTACTATGGCTACACCTTC. It specifies CASSIGRVPLYYGYTF.

V usage is TRBV7-9 and J usage is TRBJ1-3; D is unresolved. Trimming removed 3 bases at V and 5 bases at J, with 14 bases between. The CDR3 covers 15 residues. The germline V gene has CDR1 SEHNR and CDR2 FQNEAQ (reference sequence). The CDR3 spells CASSLGDLRRNTIYF. The CDR3, as DNA: TGTGCCAGCAGCTTGGGAGATCTGCGAAGAAACACCATATATTTT.

The rearrangement links TRBV6-5 to TRBJ1-4; the D gene is possibly TRBD1 (5 bases). Germline CDR1 MNHEY, CDR2 SVGAGI. The CDR3 is 13 residues long. Trimming cost V 6 bases and J 8 bases, with 13 bases left between them. CDR3 bases: TGTGCCAGCAGGATTGGACAAGGAGAAAAACTGTTTTTT. Amino acid sequence: CASRIGQGEKLFF.

The chain employs TRBV5-1 and TRBJ2-7; 8 bases align to TRBD1. The J segment lost 2 bases and the V segment lost 0 bases, leaving 4 bases of the junction unmatched. CDR1 is SGHRS, CDR2 YFSETQ, per germline. CDR3 size: 15 residues. The CDR3: CASSLASGQAYEQYF. CDR3 nucleotide sequence: TGCGCCAGCAGCTTGGCTTCGGGACAGGCCTACGAGCAGTACTTC.

The genes are TRBV7-8 and TRBJ2-1, with 7 positions matching TRBD2. This CDR3 is 16 amino acids long. V was clipped by 2 bases and J by 8 bases; unmatched bases: 12. The germline gives CDR1 SGHVS, CDR2 FQNEAQ. CDR3 in amino acids: CASSLKTRGSLDEQFF. CDR3 bases: TGTGCCAGCAGCTTAAAAACCCGCGGGAGTCTGGATGAGCAGTTCTTC. The complete variable domain, with remaining parts taken from reference TRBV7-8 and TRBJ2-1, reads GAGVSQSPRYKVAKRGQDVALRCDPISGHVSLFWYQQALGQGPEFLTYFQNEAQLDKSGLPSDRFFAERPEGSVSTLKIQRTQQEDSAVYLCASSLKTRGSLDEQFFGPGTRLTVL.

The chain links TRBV27 to TRBJ1-5, with D unclear. Germline V gives CDR1 MNHEY, CDR2 SMNVEV (reference sequence). CDR3 length: 15 residues. The germline V and J ends were trimmed by 1 base and 6 bases, with 13 bases remaining between them. CDR3 nucleotides: TGTGCCAGCAGTTTATACCCGGAGGGAGGTCAGCCCCAGCATTTT. Translating it yields CASSLYPEGGQPQHF.

The chain couples TRBV14 to TRBJ1-2; 12 positions match TRBD1. V dropped 1 base and J dropped 7; count of bases not matched to a gene: 4. Germline CDR1 SGHDN, CDR2 FVKESK. This CDR3 contains 15 residues. Written as DNA, the CDR3 is TGTGCCAGCAGCCAAGGGGGGACAGGGGGCTTTGGCTACACCTTC. The encoded protein is CASSQGGTGGFGYTF. Looking up the rest from reference TRBV14 and TRBJ1-2 gives the full variable domain: EAGVTQFPSHSVIEKGQTVTLRCDPISGHDNLYWYRRVMGKEIKFLLHFVKESKQDESGMPNNRFLAERTGGTYSTLKVQPAELEDSGVYFCASSQGGTGGFGYTFGSGTRLTVV.

The chain combines TRBV27 with TRBJ2-1; TRBD2 might be the D (5 bases). CDR1 is MNHEY and CDR2 is SMNVEV in the germline V gene (reference sequence). The CDR3 covers 16 residues. Between the trimmed V and J ends, which lost 2 bases and 1 base, there was a span of 12 bases. CDR3 nucleotide sequence: TGTGCCAGCAGTTTAGAGGGTCTAGCTTCCTACAATGAGCAGTTCTTC. It encodes CASSLEGLASYNEQFF.

Points on this clone: This sample includes further DNA sequences coding for the same CDR3. The J gene is TRBJ2-5, the V gene TRBV9, with 7 nucleotides matching TRBD2. The CDR3 loop spans 16 amino acids. The junction had 6 bases not matched to a gene; V was cut back by 0 bases and J by 1 base. Germline lookup yields CDR1 SGDLS and CDR2 YYNGEE. DNA of the CDR3: TGTGCCAGCAGCGTAGCTAGCGGCGGGGTCCAAGAGACCCAGTACTTC. It is translated as CASSVASGGVQETQYF. Supplemented by reference TRBV9 and TRBJ2-5, the full variable domain reads DSGVTQTPKHLITATGQRVTLRCSPRSGDLSVYWYQQSLDQGLQFLIQYYNGEERAKGNILERFSAQQFPDLHSELNLSSLELGDSALYFCASSVASGGVQETQYFGPGTRLLVL.

CDR3 nucleotides: TGCGCCACCAAGGAGGGGGCAGGGCGGGGCTATGGCTACACCTTC. This encodes CATKEGAGRGYGYTF. This sequence joins TRBV5-1 and TRBJ1-2; 7 bases line up with TRBD1. CDR1 is SGHRS, CDR2 YFSETQ, per germline. Trimming at V came to 9 bases and at J to 4 bases, leaving 15 bases not matched to a gene. This CDR3 has 15 residues.

The J gene is TRBJ2-3, the V gene TRBV19, with 9 bases matching TRBD1. Germline CDR1 is LNHDA and CDR2 is SQIVND (reference sequence). Trimming removed 5 bases from V and 4 bases from J; junction bases left unmatched: 10. The CDR3 contains 16 residues. The chain's CDR3 is CASSSQGQGAADTQYF. The CDR3 DNA sequence: TGTGCCAGTAGTTCCCAGGGACAGGGAGCGGCAGATACGCAGTATTTT.

This clone was detected only a few times. This chain uses TRBV6-5 with TRBJ2-7; tentatively, D is TRBD1 (6 bases). Germline V gene lookup returns CDR1 MNHEY and CDR2 SVGAGI. V was shortened by 7 bases and J by 2 bases, with 18 bases between the two germline ends. This CDR3 is 15 amino acids long. The CDR3 spells CASKASTGSPYEQYF. The CDR3, as DNA: TGTGCCAGCAAGGCTAGCACAGGGAGCCCCTACGAGCAGTACTTC.

The chain links TRBV19 to TRBJ2-2, with 8 bases fitting TRBD1. CDR1 and CDR2 (germline): LNHDA, SQIVND (reference sequence). The V and J ends lost 5 bases and 7 bases, in that order; junction bases with no gene match: 9. The CDR3 loop spans 15 amino acids. This CDR3 reads CASSQSPGGIGELFF. The CDR3 DNA reads TGTGCCAGTAGTCAGTCCCCAGGGGGCATCGGGGAGCTGTTTTTT.

V is TRBV6-5 and J is TRBJ2-2; tentatively, D is TRBD2 (5 bases). CDR3 length equals 15 residues. Germline V gene data show CDR1 as MNHEY and CDR2 as SVGAGI. The germline V and J ends were trimmed by 6 bases and 5 bases, with 16 bases remaining between them. Here the CDR3 reads CASSLRWRGTGELFF. Written as DNA, the CDR3 is TGTGCCAGCAGCCTTAGATGGAGAGGGACCGGGGAGCTGTTTTTT.

The V and J genes are TRBV5-1 and TRBJ2-1; 7 bases align to TRBD2. The CDR3 has 16 amino acids. CDR1 is SGHRS and CDR2 is YFSETQ in the germline V gene. The junction had 12 bases not matched to a gene; V was cut back by 4 bases and J by 5 bases. CDR3 protein: CASSPILVGGNNEQFF. The DNA for the CDR3 is TGCGCCAGCAGCCCGATTTTGGTCGGGGGGAACAATGAGCAGTTCTTC.